What follows describes a single T cell receptor (beta chain). V shed 0 bases, J shed 6 bases, and the junction held 12 bases outside the gene matches. Germline assignment: CDR1 GTSNPN and CDR2 SVGIG (reference sequence). This CDR3 comprises 16 residues. This sample was taken from a study of T cell responses to AZD1222 COVID-19 vaccine. Sequenced by immunoSEQ multiplex PCR; TCRdb stores in-frame clones only, minus some. The sample has 85,000 to 120,000 clones; 84% are singletons. This chain links TRBV30 with TRBJ1-1, with 8 bases matching TRBD1. The sequences come from peripheral blood, collected on day 0 of AZD1222 vaccination. This sequence was found in an adult in good health. CDR3 coding DNA: TGTGCCTGGAGTGTTCGAACCTCACAGGGGGGATCTGAAGCTTTCTTT. Protein sequence: CAWSVRTSQGGSEAFF. The whole variable domain, filled in from reference TRBV30 and TRBJ1-1, reads SQTIHQWPATLVQPVGSPLSLECTVEGTSNPNLYWYRQAAGRGLQLLFYSVGIGQISSEVPQNLSASRPQDRQFILSSKKLLLSDSGFYLCAWSVRTSQGGSEAFFGQGTRLTVV.